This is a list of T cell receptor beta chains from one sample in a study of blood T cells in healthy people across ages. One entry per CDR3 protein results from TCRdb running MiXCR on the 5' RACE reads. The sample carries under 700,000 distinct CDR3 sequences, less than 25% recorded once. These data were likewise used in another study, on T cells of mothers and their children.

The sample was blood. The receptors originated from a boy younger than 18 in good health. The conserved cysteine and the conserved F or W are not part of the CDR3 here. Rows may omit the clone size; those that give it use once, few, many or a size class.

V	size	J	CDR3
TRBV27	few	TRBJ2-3	ASSRRTSGGLGTSTDTQY
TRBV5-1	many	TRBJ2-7	ASRGGLGIEQY
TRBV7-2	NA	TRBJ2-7	ASSEPPWGEYEQY
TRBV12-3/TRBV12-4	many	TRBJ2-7	ASSLGWGAYEQY
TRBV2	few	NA	ASSYERETWNEQF
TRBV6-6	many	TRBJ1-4	ASSAEVEGIKLF
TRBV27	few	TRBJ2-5	ASSLGGSRQETQY
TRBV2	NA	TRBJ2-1	ASSDRDLSYNEQF
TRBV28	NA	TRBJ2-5	ASSRHRGTGEGETQY
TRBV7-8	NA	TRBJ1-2	ASSSGQGPQDGYT
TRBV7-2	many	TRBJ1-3	ASSLQPPSSGNTIY
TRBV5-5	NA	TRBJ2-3	ASSLGKTGTDTQY
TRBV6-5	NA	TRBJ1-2	ASSRQGPNYGYT
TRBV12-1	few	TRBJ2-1	ASSFGQGADNEQF
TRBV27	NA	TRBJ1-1	ASSKTGAEAF
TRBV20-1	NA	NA	SARDDVYEQY
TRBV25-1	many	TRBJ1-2	ASSDSGRRNYGYT
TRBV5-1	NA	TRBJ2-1	ASSLAVASGPYNEQF
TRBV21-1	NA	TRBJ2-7	ASSTRSGRACYEQY
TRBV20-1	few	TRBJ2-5	SATTGSGGTQY
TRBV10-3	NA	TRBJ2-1	AISSGTLYNEQF
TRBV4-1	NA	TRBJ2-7	ASAQGTTYEQY
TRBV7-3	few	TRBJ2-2	ASSWGEHTGELF
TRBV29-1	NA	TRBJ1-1	SVEARGTLTEAF
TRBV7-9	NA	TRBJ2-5	AGSLKGGPREETQY
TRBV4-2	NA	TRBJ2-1	ASSQIGTSYNEQF